This T cell receptor beta chain was sequenced for a study of T cell responses to AZD1222 COVID-19 vaccine. The table came from immunoSEQ multiplex PCR; TCRdb's copy has only in-frame clones and leaves some out. The sample includes 150,000 to 190,000 clones, less than 90% of them seen just once. The CDR3 runs to 16 residues. Germline V gives CDR1 LNHDA, CDR2 SQIVND (reference sequence). With 5 bases clipped from V and 7 bases from J, the junction kept 11 bases outside the gene matches. The sequences come from peripheral blood, collected after recovery from COVID-19. This chain links TRBV19 with TRBJ1-6; TRBD1 aligns across 7 bases. This receptor was identified in an adult who had recovered from COVID-19. CDR3 in DNA: TGTGCCAGTAGTGTGGGGCAGGGGGTCCCGAATTCACCCCTCCACTTT. As protein: CASSVGQGVPNSPLHF. The full variable domain, in which reference TRBV19 and TRBJ1-6 provide the parts outside the CDR3, is DGGITQSPKYLFRKEGQNVTLSCEQNLNHDAMYWYRQDPGQGLRLIYYSQIVNDFQKGDIAEGYSVSREKKESFPLTVTSAQKNPTAFYLCASSVGQGVPNSPLHFGNGTRLTVT.